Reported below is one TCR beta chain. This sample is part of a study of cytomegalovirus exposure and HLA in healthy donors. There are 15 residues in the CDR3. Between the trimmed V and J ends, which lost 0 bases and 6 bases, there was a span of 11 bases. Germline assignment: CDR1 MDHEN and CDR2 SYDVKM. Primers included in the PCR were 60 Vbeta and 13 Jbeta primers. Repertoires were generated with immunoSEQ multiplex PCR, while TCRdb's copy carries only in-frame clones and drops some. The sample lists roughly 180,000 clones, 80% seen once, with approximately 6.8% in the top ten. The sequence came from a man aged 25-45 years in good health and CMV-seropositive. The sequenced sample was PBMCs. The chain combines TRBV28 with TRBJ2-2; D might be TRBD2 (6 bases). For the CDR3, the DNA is TGTGCCAGCAGTTTATGGGGCGGGGACGCCGGGGAGCTGTTTTTT. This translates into CASSLWGGDAGELFF.